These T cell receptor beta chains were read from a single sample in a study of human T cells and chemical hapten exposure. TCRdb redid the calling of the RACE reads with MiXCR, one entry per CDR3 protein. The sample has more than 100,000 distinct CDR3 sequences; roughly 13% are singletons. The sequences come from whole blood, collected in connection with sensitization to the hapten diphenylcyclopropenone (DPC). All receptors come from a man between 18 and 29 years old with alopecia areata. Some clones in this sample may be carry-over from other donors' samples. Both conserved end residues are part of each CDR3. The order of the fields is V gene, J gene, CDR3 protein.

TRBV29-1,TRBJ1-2,CSVEDEGNYGYTF
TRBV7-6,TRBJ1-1,CASSPETVSNTEAFF
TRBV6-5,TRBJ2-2,CASSPGQGASGELFF
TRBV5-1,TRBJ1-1,CASKEGNIEGTEAFF
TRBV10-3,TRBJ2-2,CANRDRSTGELFF
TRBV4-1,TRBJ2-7,CASSQIGGNYEQYF
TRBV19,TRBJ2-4,CASSPTTSGGASDIQYF
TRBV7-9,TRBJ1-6,CASSQTTVNSPLHF
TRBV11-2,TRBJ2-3,CASRITDTQYF
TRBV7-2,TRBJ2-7,CASNNPGLIPYEQYF
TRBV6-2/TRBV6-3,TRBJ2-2,CASSTQRGPSAGELFF
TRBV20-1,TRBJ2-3,CSAGGDTQYF
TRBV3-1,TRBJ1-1,CASSQRGGGNTEAFF
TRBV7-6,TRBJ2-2,CASSHPGQGPGELFF
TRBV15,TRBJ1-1,CATSRDSLESLGTEAFF
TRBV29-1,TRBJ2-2,CSVLQSGELFF
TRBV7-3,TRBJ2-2,CASSLMLNTGELFF
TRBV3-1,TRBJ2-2,CASSQDAGSGELFF
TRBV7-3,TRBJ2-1,CASSLTWRIDNEQFF
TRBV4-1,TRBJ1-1,CASSLGSGVGTEAFF
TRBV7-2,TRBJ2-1,CASSPGAGGNEQFF
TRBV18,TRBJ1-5,CASSPGYFQPQHF
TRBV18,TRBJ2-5,CASSPAGTQETQYF
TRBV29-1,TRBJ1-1,CSVATGMDTEAFF
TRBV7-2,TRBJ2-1,CASSLARPSGMGEQFF